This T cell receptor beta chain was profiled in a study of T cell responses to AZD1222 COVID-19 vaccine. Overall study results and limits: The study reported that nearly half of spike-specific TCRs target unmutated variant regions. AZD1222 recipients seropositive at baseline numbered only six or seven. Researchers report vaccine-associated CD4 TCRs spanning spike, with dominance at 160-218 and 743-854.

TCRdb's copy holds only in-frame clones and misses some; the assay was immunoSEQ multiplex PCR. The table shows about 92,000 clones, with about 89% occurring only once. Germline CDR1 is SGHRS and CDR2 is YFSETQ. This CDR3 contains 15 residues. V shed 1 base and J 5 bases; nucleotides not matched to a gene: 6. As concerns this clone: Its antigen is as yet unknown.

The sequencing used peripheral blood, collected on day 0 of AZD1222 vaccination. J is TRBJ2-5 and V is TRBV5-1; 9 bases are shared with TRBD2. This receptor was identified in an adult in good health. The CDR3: CASSLSSGDAETQYF. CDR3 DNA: TGCGCCAGCAGCTTGTCTAGCGGGGATGCGGAGACCCAGTACTTC.